What follows are 30 T cell receptor beta chains derived from one specimen sequenced in a study of technical replicates of blood from a few donors. Profiled with immunoSEQ multiplex PCR; TCRdb holds only in-frame clones, not every one. The sample contains 70,000 or so clones, over 70% of which appear only once. The sequenced sample consisted of PBMCs. The receptors derive from a human donor in good health. Some clones in this sample may be carry-over from other donors' samples.

The chain links TRBV4-1 to TRBJ1-2; 7 bases line up with TRBD1. This CDR3 region has 15 residues. Germline assignment: CDR1 MGHRA and CDR2 YSYEKL. V dropped 0 bases and J dropped 4; count of bases not matched to a gene: 5. CDR3 nucleotide sequence: TGCGCCAGCAGCCAAGACTCCGAGGGGGCCTATGGCTACACCTTC. Protein product: CASSQDSEGAYGYTF.

This CDR3 reads CASSLFPRGSGYTF. CDR3 DNA: TGTGCCAGCAGTTTATTTCCGCGAGGGTCGGGCTACACCTTC. The gene calls are TRBV27 and TRBJ1-2; no definite D call. CDR3 size: 14 residues. Germline CDR1 MNHEY, CDR2 SMNVEV (reference sequence). Trimming left V 1 base short and J 8 bases short, with 14 bases between.

This chain connects TRBV20-1 to TRBJ1-1, with D unresolved. Between the trimmed V and J ends, which lost 4 bases and 3 bases, there was a span of 6 bases. CDR1 and CDR2 from the germline V gene are DFQATT and SNEGSKA (reference sequence). The CDR3 consists of 11 residues. CDR3 in DNA: TGCAGTGCTATTCCAGACACTGAAGCTTTCTTT. This sequence encodes CSAIPDTEAFF.

This chain uses TRBV11-2 with TRBJ2-6; tentatively, D is TRBD1 (6 bases). Germline CDR1 and CDR2: SGHAT and FQNNGV. The V and J ends lost 4 bases and 10 bases respectively, with 20 bases between them. This CDR3 has 16 residues. The CDR3 here is CASSSLKGTRGNVLTF. The DNA of the CDR3 is TGTGCCAGCAGCTCACTTAAAGGGACAAGAGGGAACGTCCTGACTTTC. The whole variable domain, remainder taken from reference TRBV11-2 and TRBJ2-6, is EAGVAQSPRYKIIEKRQSVAFWCNPISGHATLYWYQQILGQGPKLLIQFQNNGVVDDSQLPKDRFSAERLKGVDSTLKIQPAKLEDSAVYLCASSSLKGTRGNVLTFGAGSRLTVL.

This clone appeared a few times. This CDR3 is CASSVGGGGYGEQFF. CDR3 nucleotide sequence: TGTGCCAGCAGCGTAGGAGGCGGGGGCTATGGCGAGCAGTTCTTC. The chain carries TRBV9 and TRBJ2-1; possible D gene TRBD2, 7 bases. V dropped 0 bases and J dropped 10 bases, with 17 bases sitting between them. Germline V CDR1 and CDR2: SGDLS, YYNGEE. The CDR3 runs 15 residues.

The chain couples TRBV5-4 to TRBJ1-3; weak D call: TRBD1 (6 bases). The germline gives CDR1 SGHNT, CDR2 YYREEE (reference sequence). The CDR3 runs to 15 residues. The V end was cut by 4 bases, the J end by 2 bases, with 13 bases between. CDR3 bases: TGTGCCAGCAGCCCGGACAGCTCCGCTGGAAACACCATATATTTT. Its translation is CASSPDSSAGNTIYF. Full variable domain (rest looked up from reference TRBV5-4 and TRBJ1-3): ETGVTQSPTHLIKTRGQQVTLRCSSQSGHNTVSWYQQALGQGPQFIFQYYREEENGRGNFPPRFSGLQFPNYSSELNVNALELDDSALYLCASSPDSSAGNTIYFGEGSWLTVV.

The chain couples TRBV6-1 to TRBJ2-5; possible D gene TRBD2, 6 bases. From germline, CDR1 is MNHNS and CDR2 SASEGT. Trimming removed 2 bases from V and 2 bases from J, with 24 bases in between. The CDR3 sequence is 19 residues long. CDR3: CASSELLGGIGDPQETQYF. CDR3 nucleotide sequence: TGTGCCAGCAGTGAACTTTTGGGGGGTATAGGGGATCCTCAAGAGACCCAGTACTTC.

This chain uses TRBV6-5 with TRBJ2-3; TRBD2 matches 7 bases. V shed 6 bases, J shed 7 bases, and the junction held 13 bases outside the gene matches. The CDR3 is made up of 15 amino acids. CDR1 MNHEY and CDR2 SVGAGI come from the germline V gene. The CDR3 sequence is CASRTTSRPRNTQYF. Here the CDR3 DNA reads TGTGCCAGCAGGACGACTAGCCGGCCGAGAAATACGCAGTATTTT.

The chain joins TRBV5-1 to TRBJ2-7, with 7 bases that match TRBD2. Losses at the gene ends were 1 base for V and 2 bases for J; bases not matched to a gene: 9. Germline values: CDR1 SGHRS, CDR2 YFSETQ. The CDR3 length is 16 residues. DNA for the CDR3: TGCGCCAGCAGCTTGTCGGTCGGGGGAGGGGCCTACGAGCAGTACTTC. As protein: CASSLSVGGGAYEQYF. The whole variable domain, filled in from reference TRBV5-1 and TRBJ2-7, reads KAGVTQTPRYLIKTRGQQVTLSCSPISGHRSVSWYQQTPGQGLQFLFEYFSETQRNKGNFPGRFSGRQFSNSRSEMNVSTLELGDSALYLCASSLSVGGGAYEQYFGPGTRLTVT.

The chain has TRBV6-6 and TRBJ1-2; 9 bases map to TRBD1. J gave up 3 bases and V 6 bases, and 8 bases lay outside the gene matches. The CDR3 totals 15 residues. Germline CDR1 is MNHNY and CDR2 is SVGAGI (reference sequence). CDR3 in amino acids: CASRYGTGRDYGYTF. The CDR3 nucleotides are TGTGCCAGCAGATACGGGACAGGGCGAGACTATGGCTACACCTTC.

V and J are TRBV28 and TRBJ2-5; tentative D call: TRBD2 (5 bases). CDR1 and CDR2 from the germline V gene are MDHEN and SYDVKM. Trimming stripped 4 bases from V and 7 bases from J, with 13 bases between. The CDR3 has 13 amino acids. CDR3 sequence reads: CASSSGTMGTQYF. The CDR3 DNA sequence: TGTGCCAGCAGTTCGGGAACGATGGGGACCCAGTACTTC.

The V and J genes are TRBV7-2 and TRBJ2-7; D gene unclear. V dropped 2 bases and J dropped 6 bases, with 8 bases sitting between them. The V gene's germline CDR1 is SGHTA and CDR2 FQGNSA. The CDR3 spans 12 residues. CDR3 loop: CASSLSVFEQYF. In nucleotides, the CDR3 is TGTGCCAGCAGCTTATCTGTCTTCGAGCAGTACTTC.

This chain joins TRBV30 and TRBJ2-4; D remains unclear. From germline, CDR1 is GTSNPN and CDR2 SVGIG (reference sequence). Trimming removed 5 bases at V and 0 bases at J, with 29 bases between. The CDR3 covers 20 residues. The CDR3 DNA reads as TGTGCCTGGTCCCCGGCAGAGGTTCGCGGTCGGAACCTAGCCAAAAACATTCAGTACTTC. Protein product: CAWSPAEVRGRNLAKNIQYF.

This clone has a handful of counts. V and J are TRBV6-6 and TRBJ1-2, with TRBD1 matching over 7 bases. The CDR3 runs 14 residues. V lost 6 bases and J lost 4; bases outside the gene matches: 8. Germline lookup yields CDR1 MNHNY and CDR2 SVGAGI (reference sequence). In DNA, the CDR3 is TGTGCCAGCAGCCCCGGGACAGTCTCCTATGGCTACACCTTC. As protein: CASSPGTVSYGYTF.

The chain carries TRBV30 and TRBJ1-5; D is undetermined. The V end was cut by 3 bases, the J end by 4 bases, with 13 bases between. Germline assignment: CDR1 GTSNPN and CDR2 SVGIG (reference sequence). This CDR3 is 14 amino acids long. In DNA, the CDR3 is TGTGCCTGGAGACCGAAGGCGACAAATCAGCCCCAGCATTTT. It translates to CAWRPKATNQPQHF.

This clone was picked up one time. J is TRBJ2-3 and V is TRBV2; 8 bases map to TRBD1. J lost 1 base, V lost 6 bases, and 0 bases had no gene match. This CDR3 contains 13 residues. Germline CDR1 SNHLY, CDR2 FYNNEI. CDR3 bases: TGTGCCAGCAGGACAGGGGGCACAGATACGCAGTATTTT. Translated, it gives CASRTGGTDTQYF.

This clone has a single count. The CDR3 DNA sequence: TGCGCCAGCAGCTTGGACAGACCCTACGAGCAGTACTTC. As protein: CASSLDRPYEQYF. V is TRBV5-1 and J is TRBJ2-7; D gene unclear. V was shortened by 0 bases and J by 2 bases, with 6 bases between the two germline ends. The germline gives CDR1 SGHRS, CDR2 YFSETQ. CDR3 size: 13 residues.

V usage is TRBV2 and J usage is TRBJ2-4; 7 nucleotides line up with TRBD2. V was pared by 1 base and J by 8 bases, with 8 bases of the junction left unmatched. Germline CDR1 reads SNHLY; CDR2 reads FYNNEI. CDR3 length equals 15 residues. In nucleotides, the CDR3 is TGTGCCAGCAGTGAAGGTGGGAGGGGTGAGGACATTCAGTACTTC. Protein product: CASSEGGRGEDIQYF.

This clone has only a few counts. V is TRBV5-4 and J is TRBJ2-7, with 10 bases that match TRBD1. This CDR3 contains 14 residues. CDR1 and CDR2 from the germline V gene are SGHNT and YYREEE (reference sequence). The junction had 5 bases not matched to a gene; V was cut back by 7 bases and J by 1 base. CDR3 coding DNA: TGTGCCAGCCGAAAGGACAGGGGGTCCTACGAGCAGTACTTC. Its protein product is CASRKDRGSYEQYF.

V usage is TRBV4-2 and J usage is TRBJ1-3; TRBD1 aligns across 12 bases. Germline values: CDR1 LGHNA, CDR2 YNFKEQ. This CDR3 contains 16 residues. V shed 4 bases, J shed 2 bases, and the junction held 3 bases outside the gene matches. This CDR3 reads CASSPGTGGTGNTIYF. CDR3 coding DNA: TGTGCCAGCAGCCCCGGGACAGGGGGCACTGGAAACACCATATATTTT.

V gene TRBV18 combines with J gene TRBJ1-5; TRBD1 agrees at 9 bases. CDR1 is KGHSH, CDR2 LQKENI, per germline. This CDR3 is 15 amino acids long. V was clipped by 3 bases and J by 2 bases; unmatched bases: 2. The CDR3 nucleotides read TGTGCCAGCTCACCGGGACAGGGCGGCAATCAGCCCCAGCATTTT. Protein product: CASSPGQGGNQPQHF.

CDR3: CASGRNHYEQYF. The CDR3 DNA sequence: TGTGCCAGCGGCAGAAACCACTACGAGCAGTACTTC. The V gene is TRBV2, the J gene TRBJ2-7; no firm D call. In germline, CDR1 is SNHLY, CDR2 FYNNEI. V gave up 8 bases and J gave up 3 bases, with 11 bases separating them. The CDR3 is made up of 12 amino acids.

The CDR3 sequence is CASSLAAGGYNEQFF. The DNA for the CDR3 is TGCGCCAGCAGCTTGGCAGCGGGGGGTTACAATGAGCAGTTCTTC. J is TRBJ2-1 and V is TRBV5-1, with TRBD2 matching over 9 bases. V was pared by 0 bases and J by 4 bases, with 2 bases of the junction left unmatched. The CDR3 runs 15 residues. Germline V gene sequence: CDR1 SGHRS, CDR2 YFSETQ.

The V and J genes are TRBV7-9 and TRBJ2-1, with unresolved D. V dropped 5 bases and J dropped 8 bases, with 22 bases sitting between them. Germline V CDR1 and CDR2: SEHNR, FQNEAQ (reference sequence). This CDR3 comprises 16 residues. CDR3 sequence (DNA): TGTGCCAGCAGCCCCCGGCGTTTTCCCCGGAGCGATGAGCAGTTCTTC. It specifies CASSPRRFPRSDEQFF.

The chain recombines TRBV4-1 with TRBJ2-2; D not certain. Trimming shortened V by 3 bases and J by 4 bases, and 9 bases separated the two germline ends. From germline, CDR1 is MGHRA and CDR2 YSYEKL. This CDR3 has 14 residues. The CDR3 region has the DNA TGCGCCAGCAGCCATAATGTTCCCACCGGGGAGCTGTTTTTT. This encodes CASSHNVPTGELFF.

This rearrangement joins TRBV6-5 to TRBJ1-5; no clear D gene. The CDR3 is 15 amino acids. The ends were cut back, 6 bases at V and 0 bases at J, with 12 bases in the middle. Germline values: CDR1 MNHEY, CDR2 SVGAGI. CDR3 region: CASRGGAYSNQPQHF. Here the CDR3 DNA reads TGTGCCAGCAGAGGTGGAGCTTATAGCAATCAGCCCCAGCATTTT.

The rearrangement joins TRBV6-6 to TRBJ2-7; TRBD1 aligns across 8 bases. V trimming: 7 bases; J trimming: 3 bases; junction bases outside the gene matches: 8. The CDR3 has 14 amino acids. In germline, CDR1 is MNHNY, CDR2 SVGAGI (reference sequence). The CDR3, as DNA: TGTGCCAGCATTCTCGGACAGGGTGGCTACGAGCAGTACTTC. Translation: CASILGQGGYEQYF.

The chain is built from TRBV7-2 and TRBJ2-5; tentative D call: TRBD2 (6 bases). The CDR3 totals 16 residues. Germline V lookup: CDR1 SGHTA, CDR2 FQGNSA. V was cut by 2 bases and J by 4 bases, with 17 bases left in between. Here the CDR3 DNA reads TGTGCCAGCAGCTTACTCGGGGGTTTAAGCTTAGAGACCCAGTACTTC. As protein: CASSLLGGLSLETQYF.

This sequence joins TRBV5-1 and TRBJ2-7; possible D gene TRBD1, 6 bases. This CDR3 spans 14 amino acids. Trimming removed 4 bases at V and 3 bases at J, with 14 bases between. Germline V gives CDR1 SGHRS, CDR2 YFSETQ. The CDR3 is CASSKGTQGYEQYF. CDR3 nucleotide sequence: TGCGCCAGCAGCAAAGGGACACAGGGCTACGAGCAGTACTTC.

This rearrangement joins TRBV18 to TRBJ2-7; weak D call: TRBD2 (5 bases). Between the trimmed V and J ends, which lost 3 bases and 2 bases, there was a span of 11 bases. The CDR3 contains 14 residues. Germline CDR1 and CDR2: KGHSH and LQKENI. CDR3 sequence: CASSPEAGTYEQYF. CDR3 in DNA: TGTGCCAGCTCACCGGAGGCAGGAACCTACGAGCAGTACTTC.